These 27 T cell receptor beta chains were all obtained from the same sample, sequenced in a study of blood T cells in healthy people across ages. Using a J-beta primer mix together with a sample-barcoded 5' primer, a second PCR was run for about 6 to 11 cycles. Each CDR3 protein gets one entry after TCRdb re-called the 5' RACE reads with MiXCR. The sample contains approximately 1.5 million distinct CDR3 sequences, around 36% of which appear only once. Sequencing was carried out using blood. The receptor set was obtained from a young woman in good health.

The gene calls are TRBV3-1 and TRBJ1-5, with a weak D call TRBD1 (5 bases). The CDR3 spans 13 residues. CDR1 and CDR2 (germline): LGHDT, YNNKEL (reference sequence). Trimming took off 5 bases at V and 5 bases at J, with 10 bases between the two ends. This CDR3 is CASSEGDYQPQHF. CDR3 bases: TGTGCCAGCAGCGAAGGGGATTATCAGCCCCAGCATTTT.

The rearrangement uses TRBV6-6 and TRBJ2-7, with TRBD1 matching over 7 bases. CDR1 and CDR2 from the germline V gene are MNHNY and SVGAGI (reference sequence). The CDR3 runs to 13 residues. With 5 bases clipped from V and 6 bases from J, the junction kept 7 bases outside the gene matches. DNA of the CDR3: TGTGCCAGCAGTAAAGACAGGGTCGGCGAGCAGTACTTC. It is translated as CASSKDRVGEQYF.

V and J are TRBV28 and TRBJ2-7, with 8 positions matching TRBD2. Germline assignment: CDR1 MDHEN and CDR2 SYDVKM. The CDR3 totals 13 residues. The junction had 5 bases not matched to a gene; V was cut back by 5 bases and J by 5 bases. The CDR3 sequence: CASSVGLDHEQYF. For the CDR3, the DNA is TGTGCCAGCAGTGTGGGACTAGACCACGAGCAGTACTTC.

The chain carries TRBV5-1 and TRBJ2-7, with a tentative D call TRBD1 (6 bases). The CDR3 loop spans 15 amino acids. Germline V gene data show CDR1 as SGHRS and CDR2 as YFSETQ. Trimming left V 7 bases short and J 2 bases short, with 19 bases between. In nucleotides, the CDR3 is TGCGCCAGCGGGAAAGGGACAACCAAAACCTACGAGCAGTACTTC. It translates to CASGKGTTKTYEQYF.

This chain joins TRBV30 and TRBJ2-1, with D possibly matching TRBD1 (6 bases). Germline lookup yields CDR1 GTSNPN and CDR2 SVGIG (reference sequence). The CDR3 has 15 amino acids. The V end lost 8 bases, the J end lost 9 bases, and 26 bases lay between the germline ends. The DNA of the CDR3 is TGTGCCCATAACCCCTTAACGGGACAAAAGGTTGAGCAGTTCTTC. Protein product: CAHNPLTGQKVEQFF.

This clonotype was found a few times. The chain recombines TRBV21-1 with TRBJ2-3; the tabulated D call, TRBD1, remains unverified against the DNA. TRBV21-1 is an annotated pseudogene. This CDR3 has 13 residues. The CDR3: CASSNGNRNTQYF. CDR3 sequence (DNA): TGTGCCAGCAGCAACGGGAACAGGAATACGCAGTATTTT.

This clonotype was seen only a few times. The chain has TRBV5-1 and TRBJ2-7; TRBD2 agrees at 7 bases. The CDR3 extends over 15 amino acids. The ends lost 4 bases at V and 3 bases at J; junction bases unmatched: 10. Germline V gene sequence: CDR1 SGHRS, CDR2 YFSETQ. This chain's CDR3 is CASSRGTAGDYEQYF. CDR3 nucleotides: TGCGCCAGCAGCCGAGGGACTGCGGGGGACTACGAGCAGTACTTC.

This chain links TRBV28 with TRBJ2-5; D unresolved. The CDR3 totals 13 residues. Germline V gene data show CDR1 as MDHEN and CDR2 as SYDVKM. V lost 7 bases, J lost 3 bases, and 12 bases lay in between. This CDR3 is CASTGSRKETQYF. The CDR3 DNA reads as TGTGCCAGCACAGGCTCCCGCAAAGAGACCCAGTACTTC.

The CDR3 is CSARGDGQPQHF. CDR3 coding DNA: TGCAGCGCCCGGGGAGACGGTCAGCCCCAGCATTTT. The rearrangement joins TRBV29-1 to TRBJ1-5; D is unclear. The length of the CDR3 is 12 residues. The germline V and J ends were trimmed by 7 bases and 6 bases, with 13 bases remaining between them. Germline V lookup: CDR1 SQVTM, CDR2 ANQGSEA.

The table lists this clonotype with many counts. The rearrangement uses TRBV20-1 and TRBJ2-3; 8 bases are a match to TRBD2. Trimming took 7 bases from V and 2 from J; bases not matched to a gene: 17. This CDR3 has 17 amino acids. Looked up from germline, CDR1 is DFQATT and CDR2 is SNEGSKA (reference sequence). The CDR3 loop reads CSGEFGGAFSNTDTQYF. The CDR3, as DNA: TGCAGTGGGGAATTCGGGGGGGCTTTCAGTAACACAGATACGCAGTATTTT.

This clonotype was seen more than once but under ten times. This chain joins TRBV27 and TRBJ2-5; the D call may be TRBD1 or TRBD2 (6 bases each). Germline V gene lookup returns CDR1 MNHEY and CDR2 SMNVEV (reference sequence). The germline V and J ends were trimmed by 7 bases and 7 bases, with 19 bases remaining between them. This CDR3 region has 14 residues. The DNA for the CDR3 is TGTGCCAGCACCGAGGGGGGCTGGGGTGGGACCCAGTACTTC. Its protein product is CASTEGGWGGTQYF.

Written as DNA, the CDR3 is TGTGCCAGCAGATTTTACGGTAGGGGCGCCGAAGCTTTCTTT. Amino acids: CASRFYGRGAEAFF. The rearrangement uses TRBV28 and TRBJ1-1; tentative D call: TRBD1 (5 bases). Germline CDR1 and CDR2: MDHEN and SYDVKM. The CDR3 contains 14 residues. V was shortened by 6 bases and J by 8 bases, with 19 bases between the two germline ends.

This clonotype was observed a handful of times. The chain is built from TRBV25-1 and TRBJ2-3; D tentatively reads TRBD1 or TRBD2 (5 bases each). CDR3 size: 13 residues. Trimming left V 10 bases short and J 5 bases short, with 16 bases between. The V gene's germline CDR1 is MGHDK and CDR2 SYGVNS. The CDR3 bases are TGTGCCACCGGGGCCCCTCGAGGAGATACGCAGTATTTT. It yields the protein CATGAPRGDTQYF.

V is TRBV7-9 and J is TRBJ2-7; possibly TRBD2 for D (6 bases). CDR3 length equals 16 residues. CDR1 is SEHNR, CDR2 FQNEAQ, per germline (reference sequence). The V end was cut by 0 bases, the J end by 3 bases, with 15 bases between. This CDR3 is CASSLAQGGRGYEQYF. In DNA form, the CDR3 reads TGTGCCAGCAGCTTAGCGCAGGGAGGACGGGGCTACGAGCAGTACTTC.

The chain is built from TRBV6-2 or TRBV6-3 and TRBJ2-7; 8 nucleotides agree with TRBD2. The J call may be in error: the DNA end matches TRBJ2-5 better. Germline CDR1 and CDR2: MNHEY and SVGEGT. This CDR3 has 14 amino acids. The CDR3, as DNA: TGTGCCAGCAGATCCGGGGGGGCCACAGAGACCCAGTACTTC. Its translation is CASRSGGATETQYF.

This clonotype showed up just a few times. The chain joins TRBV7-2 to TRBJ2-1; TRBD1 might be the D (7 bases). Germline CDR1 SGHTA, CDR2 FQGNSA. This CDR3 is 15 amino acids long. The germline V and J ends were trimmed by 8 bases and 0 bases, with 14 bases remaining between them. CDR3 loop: CASGQDYSSYNEQFF. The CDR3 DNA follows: TGTGCCAGCGGACAGGACTACAGCTCCTACAATGAGCAGTTCTTC.

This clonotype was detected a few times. CDR3 nucleotides: TGTGCCAGCAGTTGGAGGGGGGGACAGGTCACAGATACGCAGTATTTT. Translation gives CASSWRGGQVTDTQYF. The chain is built from TRBV12-3 or TRBV12-4 and TRBJ2-3, with D possibly being TRBD1 (8 bases). This CDR3 region has 16 residues. Trimming left V 4 bases short and J 2 bases short, with 16 bases between.

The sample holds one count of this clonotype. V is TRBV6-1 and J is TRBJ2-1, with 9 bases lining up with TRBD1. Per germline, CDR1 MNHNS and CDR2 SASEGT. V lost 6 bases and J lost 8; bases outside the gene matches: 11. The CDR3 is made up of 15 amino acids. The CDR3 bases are TGTGCCAGCAGCCCTCGAGGACAGGGGAGGCATGAGCAGTTCTTC. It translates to CASSPRGQGRHEQFF.

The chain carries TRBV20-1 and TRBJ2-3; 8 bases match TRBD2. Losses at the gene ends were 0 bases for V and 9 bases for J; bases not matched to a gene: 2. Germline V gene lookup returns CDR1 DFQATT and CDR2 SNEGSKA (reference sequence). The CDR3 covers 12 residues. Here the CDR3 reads CSARDLAGTQYF. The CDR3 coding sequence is TGCAGTGCTAGAGATTTAGCGGGAACGCAGTATTTT.

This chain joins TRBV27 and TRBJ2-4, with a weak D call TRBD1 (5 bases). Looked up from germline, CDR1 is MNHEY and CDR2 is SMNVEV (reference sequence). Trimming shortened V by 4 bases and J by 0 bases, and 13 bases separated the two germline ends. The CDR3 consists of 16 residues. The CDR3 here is CASSSRALGAKNIQYF. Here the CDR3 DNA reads TGTGCCAGCAGTTCCAGGGCCCTGGGAGCCAAAAACATTCAGTACTTC.

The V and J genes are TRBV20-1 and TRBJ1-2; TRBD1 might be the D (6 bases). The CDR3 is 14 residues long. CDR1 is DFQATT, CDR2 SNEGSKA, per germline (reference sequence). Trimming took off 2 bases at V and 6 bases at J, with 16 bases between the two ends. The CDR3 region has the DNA TGCAGTGCTAGACGTTCAGGGGTCGAAGATGGCTACACCTTC. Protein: CSARRSGVEDGYTF.

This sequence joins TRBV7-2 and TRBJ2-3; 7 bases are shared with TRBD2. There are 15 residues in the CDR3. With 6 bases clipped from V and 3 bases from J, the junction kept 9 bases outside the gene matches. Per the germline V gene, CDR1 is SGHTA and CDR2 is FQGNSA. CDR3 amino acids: CASRINPAGTDTQYF. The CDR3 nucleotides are TGTGCCAGCAGAATCAACCCAGCGGGGACAGATACGCAGTATTTT.

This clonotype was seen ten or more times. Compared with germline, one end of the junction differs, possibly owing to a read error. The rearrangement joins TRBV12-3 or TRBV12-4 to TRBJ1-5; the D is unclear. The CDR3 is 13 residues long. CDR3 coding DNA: TGTGCCAGCAGCTTAGCGGGCAATCAGCCCCAGCATTTT. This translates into CASSLAGNQPQHF.

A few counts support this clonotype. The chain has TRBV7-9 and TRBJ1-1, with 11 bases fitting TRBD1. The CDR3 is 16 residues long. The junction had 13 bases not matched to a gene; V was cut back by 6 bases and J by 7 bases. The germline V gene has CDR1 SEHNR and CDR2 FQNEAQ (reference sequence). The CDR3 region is CASRKGQGARKSEAFF. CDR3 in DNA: TGTGCCAGCAGGAAAGGACAGGGGGCGCGCAAGAGTGAAGCTTTCTTT.

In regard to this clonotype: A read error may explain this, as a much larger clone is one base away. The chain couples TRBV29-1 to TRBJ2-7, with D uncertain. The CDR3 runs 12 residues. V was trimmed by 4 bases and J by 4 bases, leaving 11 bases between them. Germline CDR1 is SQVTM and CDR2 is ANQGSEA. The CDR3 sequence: CSVARPFYEQYF. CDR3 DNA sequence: TGCAGCGTTGCTAGACCGTTTTACGAGCAGTACTTC.

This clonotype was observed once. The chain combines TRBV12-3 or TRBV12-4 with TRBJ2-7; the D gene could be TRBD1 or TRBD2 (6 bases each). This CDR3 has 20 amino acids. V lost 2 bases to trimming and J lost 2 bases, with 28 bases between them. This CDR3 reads CASSLRRGSASVPTPYEQYF. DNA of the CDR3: TGTGCCAGCAGTTTAAGGAGGGGGAGTGCTTCGGTTCCTACGCCCTACGAGCAGTACTTC.

This CDR3 reads CSARFPQETQYF. The CDR3 region has the DNA TGCAGTGCTAGATTCCCTCAAGAGACCCAGTACTTC. The chain couples TRBV20-1 to TRBJ2-5, with no clear D. CDR3 size: 12 residues. Germline lookup yields CDR1 DFQATT and CDR2 SNEGSKA (reference sequence). Trimming cost V 2 bases and J 2 bases, with 6 bases left between them.